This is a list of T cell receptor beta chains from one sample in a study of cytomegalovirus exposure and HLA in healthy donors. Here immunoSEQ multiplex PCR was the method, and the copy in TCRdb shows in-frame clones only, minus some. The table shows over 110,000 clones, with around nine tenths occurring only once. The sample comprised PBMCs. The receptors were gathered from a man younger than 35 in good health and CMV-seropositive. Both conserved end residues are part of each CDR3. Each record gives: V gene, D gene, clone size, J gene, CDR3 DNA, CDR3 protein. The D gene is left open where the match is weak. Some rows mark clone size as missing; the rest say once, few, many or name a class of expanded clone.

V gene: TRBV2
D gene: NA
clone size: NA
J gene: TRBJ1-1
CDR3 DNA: TGTGCCAGCAAGTTTCAGGGGACTGAAGCTTTCTTT
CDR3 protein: CASKFQGTEAFF

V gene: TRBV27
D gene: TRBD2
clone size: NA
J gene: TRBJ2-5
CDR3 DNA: TGTGCCAGCAAACAACTAGCGGGTCAAGAGACCCAGTACTTC
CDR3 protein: CASKQLAGQETQYF

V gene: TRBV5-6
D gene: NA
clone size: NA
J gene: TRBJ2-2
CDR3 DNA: TGTGCCAGCAGCTTACGGGAGACGTCGAACACCGGGGAGCTGTTTTTT
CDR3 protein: CASSLRETSNTGELFF

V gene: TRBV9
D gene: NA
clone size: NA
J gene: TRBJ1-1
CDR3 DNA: TGTGCCAGCAGCGTAGGTCCCTCTCCTGAAGCTTTCTTT
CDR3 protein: CASSVGPSPEAFF

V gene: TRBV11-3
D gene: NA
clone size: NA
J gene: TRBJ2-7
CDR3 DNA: TGTGCCAGCAGCCTCGGACAGAGCTCATACGAGCAGTACTTC
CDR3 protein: CASSLGQSSYEQYF

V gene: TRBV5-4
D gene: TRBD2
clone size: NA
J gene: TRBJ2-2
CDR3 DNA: TGTGCCAGCAGCTTCGGGACTAGCCGCCTAGGGGAGCTGTTTTTT
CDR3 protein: CASSFGTSRLGELFF

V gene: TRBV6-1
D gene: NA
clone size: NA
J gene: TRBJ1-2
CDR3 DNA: TGTGCCAGCATTCCACACCCGATGTATGGCTACACCTTC
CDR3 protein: CASIPHPMYGYTF

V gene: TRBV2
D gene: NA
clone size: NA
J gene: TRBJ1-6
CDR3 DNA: TGTGCCAGCAGTGCTACCTATAATTCACCCCTCCACTTT
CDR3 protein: CASSATYNSPLHF

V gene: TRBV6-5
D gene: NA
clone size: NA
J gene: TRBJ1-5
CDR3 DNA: TGTGCCAGCGGATACGACAGGAAGAATCAGCCCCAGCATTTT
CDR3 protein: CASGYDRKNQPQHF

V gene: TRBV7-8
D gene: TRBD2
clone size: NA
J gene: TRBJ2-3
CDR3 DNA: TGTGCCAGCAGCCGCGAGCTAGCGGGGGGGGCAGATACGCAGTATTTT
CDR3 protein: CASSRELAGGADTQYF

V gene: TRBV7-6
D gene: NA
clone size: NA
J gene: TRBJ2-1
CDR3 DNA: TGTGCCAGCAGCTTAGGAGAGATCAATGAGCAGTTCTTC
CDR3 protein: CASSLGEINEQFF

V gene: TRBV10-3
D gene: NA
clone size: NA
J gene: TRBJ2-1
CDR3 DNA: TGTGCCATCAGCGTTGTACAGAGCTCCTACAATGAGCAGTTCTTC
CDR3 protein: CAISVVQSSYNEQFF

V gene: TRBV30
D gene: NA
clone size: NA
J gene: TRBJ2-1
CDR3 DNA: TGTGCCTGGACCCCAGGATACAATGAGCAGTTCTTC
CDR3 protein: CAWTPGYNEQFF

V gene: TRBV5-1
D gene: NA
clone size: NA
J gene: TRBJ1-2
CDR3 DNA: TGCGCCAGCAGACAAAACTATGGCTACACCTTC
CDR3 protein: CASRQNYGYTF

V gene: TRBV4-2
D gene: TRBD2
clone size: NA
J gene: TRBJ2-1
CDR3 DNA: TGTGCCAGCACCCCCCCGACTAGCCCCGAGCAGTTCTTC
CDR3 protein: CASTPPTSPEQFF

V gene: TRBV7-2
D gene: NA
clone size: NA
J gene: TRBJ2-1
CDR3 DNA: TGTGCCAGCAGCTTAGTTTCGTACAATGAGCAGTTCTTC
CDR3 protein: CASSLVSYNEQFF

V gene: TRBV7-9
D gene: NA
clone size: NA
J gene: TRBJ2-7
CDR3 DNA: TGTGCCAGCAGCTTAACAGGGGGGGACGAGCAGTACTTC
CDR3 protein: CASSLTGGDEQYF

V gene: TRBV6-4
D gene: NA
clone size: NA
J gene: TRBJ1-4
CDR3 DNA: TGTGCCAGCATCAGTGCAACTAATGAAAAACTGTTTTTT
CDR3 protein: CASISATNEKLFF

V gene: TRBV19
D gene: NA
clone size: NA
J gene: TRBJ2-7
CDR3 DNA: TGTGCCAGTAGCTGGACACAAAACTCCTACGAGCAGTACTTC
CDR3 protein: CASSWTQNSYEQYF

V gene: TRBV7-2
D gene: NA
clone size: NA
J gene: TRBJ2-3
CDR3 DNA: TGTGCCAGCAGCTCCAGACAGACAGATACGCAGTATTTT
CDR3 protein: CASSSRQTDTQYF

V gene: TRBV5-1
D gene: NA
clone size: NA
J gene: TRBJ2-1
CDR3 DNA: TGCGCCAGCAGCTTGGGACTAGAGAATGAGCAGTTCTTC
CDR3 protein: CASSLGLENEQFF

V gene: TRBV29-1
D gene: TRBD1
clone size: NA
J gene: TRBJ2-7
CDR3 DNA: TGCAGCGCCGGGACAGGGCAGGGCGAGCAGTACTTC
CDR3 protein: CSAGTGQGEQYF

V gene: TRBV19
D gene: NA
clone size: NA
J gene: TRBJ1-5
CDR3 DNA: TGTGCCAGTAGTAGGACAGCGTCCGATCCGCCCCAGCATTTT
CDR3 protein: CASSRTASDPPQHF

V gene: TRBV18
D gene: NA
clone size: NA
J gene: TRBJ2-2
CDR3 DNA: TGTGCCAGCTCGCAGATGAACACCGGGGAGCTGTTTTTT
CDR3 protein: CASSQMNTGELFF

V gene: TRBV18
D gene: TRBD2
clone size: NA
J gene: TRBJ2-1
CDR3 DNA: TGTGCCAGCTCACGTTCCGGGACTAACAATGAGCAGTTCTTC
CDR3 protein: CASSRSGTNNEQFF

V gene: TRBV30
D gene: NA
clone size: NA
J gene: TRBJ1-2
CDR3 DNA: TGTGCCTGGACCCCGACACCCTCGGCTGGCTACACCTTC
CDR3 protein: CAWTPTPSAGYTF

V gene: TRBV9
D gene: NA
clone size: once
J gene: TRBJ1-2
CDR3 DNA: TGTGCCAGCAGCGTAGCAGGGGACGGCTATGGCTACACCTTC
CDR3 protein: CASSVAGDGYGYTF

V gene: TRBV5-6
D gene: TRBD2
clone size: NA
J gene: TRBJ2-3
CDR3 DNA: TGTGCCAGCAGCTTGGAGCGGGGGGGCATGGCAGATACGCAGTATTTT
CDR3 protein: CASSLERGGMADTQYF

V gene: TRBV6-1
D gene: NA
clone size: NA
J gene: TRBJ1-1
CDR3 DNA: TGTGCCAGCAGTGGGGCGAGGCAGGGGAACACTGAAGCTTTCTTT
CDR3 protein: CASSGARQGNTEAFF

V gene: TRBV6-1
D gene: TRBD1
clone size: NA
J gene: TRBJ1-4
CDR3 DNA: TGTGCCAGCATCGGGACAGGGAATGAAAAACTGTTTTTT
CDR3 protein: CASIGTGNEKLFF

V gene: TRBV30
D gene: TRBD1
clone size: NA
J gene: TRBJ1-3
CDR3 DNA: TGTGCCTGGACGACAGGGGTCGGAAACACCATATATTTT
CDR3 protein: CAWTTGVGNTIYF

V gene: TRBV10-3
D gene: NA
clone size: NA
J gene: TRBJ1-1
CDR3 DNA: TGTGCCATCAGTGAACTACAGGGAACTGAAGCTTTCTTT
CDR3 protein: CAISELQGTEAFF

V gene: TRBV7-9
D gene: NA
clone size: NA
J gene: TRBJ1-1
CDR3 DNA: TGTGCCAGCAGCTTTGGGGGCCCCCCGGCTGAAGCTTTCTTT
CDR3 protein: CASSFGGPPAEAFF

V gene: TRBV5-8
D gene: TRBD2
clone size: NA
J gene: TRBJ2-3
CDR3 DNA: TGTGCCAGCAGCTTTCGCACCGGGAGGACAGATACGCAGTATTTT
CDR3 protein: CASSFRTGRTDTQYF

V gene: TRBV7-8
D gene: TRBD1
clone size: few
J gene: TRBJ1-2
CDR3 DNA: TGTGCCAGCACTGGAGACAGGGCTAACTATGGCTACACCTTC
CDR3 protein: CASTGDRANYGYTF

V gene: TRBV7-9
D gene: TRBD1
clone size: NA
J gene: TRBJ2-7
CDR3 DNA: TGTGCCAGCAGCTTATTGGGCCGGGACAGGTCCTACGAGCAGTACTTC
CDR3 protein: CASSLLGRDRSYEQYF

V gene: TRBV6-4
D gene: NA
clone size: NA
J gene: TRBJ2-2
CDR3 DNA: TGTGCCAGCAGTGACCAACAGGAATCTGGGGAGCTGTTTTTT
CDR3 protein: CASSDQQESGELFF

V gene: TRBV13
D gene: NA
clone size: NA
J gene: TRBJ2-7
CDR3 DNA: TGTGCCAGCAGCTCCGGGACTCCCGGTGAGCAGTACTTC
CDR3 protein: CASSSGTPGEQYF

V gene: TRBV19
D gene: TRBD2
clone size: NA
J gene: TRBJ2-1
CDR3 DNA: TGTGCCAGTAGCACTAGCGTGGGATACAATGAGCAGTTCTTC
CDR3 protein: CASSTSVGYNEQFF

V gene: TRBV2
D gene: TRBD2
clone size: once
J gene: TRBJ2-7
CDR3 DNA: TGTGCCAGCAGTGGGACTAGCGGGAGTATCACCTACGAGCAGTACTTC
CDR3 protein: CASSGTSGSITYEQYF

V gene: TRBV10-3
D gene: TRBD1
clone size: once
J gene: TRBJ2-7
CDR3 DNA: TGTGCCATCAAGGGGACAGATGAATACGAGCAGTACTTC
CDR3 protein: CAIKGTDEYEQYF

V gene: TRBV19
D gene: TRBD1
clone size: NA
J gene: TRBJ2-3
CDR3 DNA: TGTGCCAGTAGTATCGGGACAGGGGAAACAGATACGCAGTATTTT
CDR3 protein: CASSIGTGETDTQYF

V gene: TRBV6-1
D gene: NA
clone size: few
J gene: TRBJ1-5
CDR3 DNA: TGTGCCAGCAGTGGCGGACAGCATAGCAATCAGCCCCAGCATTTT
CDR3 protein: CASSGGQHSNQPQHF

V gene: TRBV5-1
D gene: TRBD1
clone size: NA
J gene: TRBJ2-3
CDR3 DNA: TGCGCCAGCAGCTTCGAGACAGGGTTTGCAGATACGCAGTATTTT
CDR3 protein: CASSFETGFADTQYF

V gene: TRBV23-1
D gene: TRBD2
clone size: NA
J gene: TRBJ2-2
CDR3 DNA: TGCGCCAGCACCAGCGGGGGCGTTAAAAAGAACACCGGGGAGCTGTTTTTT
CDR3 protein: CASTSGGVKKNTGELFF

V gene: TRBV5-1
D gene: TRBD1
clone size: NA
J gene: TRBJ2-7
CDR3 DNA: TGCGCCAGCAGCCCCCGACAGGGGAGCGAGCAGTACTTC
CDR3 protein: CASSPRQGSEQYF

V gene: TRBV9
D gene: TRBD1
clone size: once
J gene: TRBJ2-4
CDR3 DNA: TGTGCCAGCTCCACAGGGGTAGCCGCCAAAAACATTCAGTACTTC
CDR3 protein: CASSTGVAAKNIQYF

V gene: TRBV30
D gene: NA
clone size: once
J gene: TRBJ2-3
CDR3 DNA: TGTGCCTGGGGAGATGGTGGAGGACTAGATACGCAGTATTTT
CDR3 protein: CAWGDGGGLDTQYF

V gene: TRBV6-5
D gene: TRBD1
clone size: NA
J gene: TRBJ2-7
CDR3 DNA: TGTGCCACTAACAGGGGTTTTACCTCAAACTACGAGCAGTACTTC
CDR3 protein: CATNRGFTSNYEQYF

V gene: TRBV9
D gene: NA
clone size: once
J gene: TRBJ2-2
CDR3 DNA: TGTGCCAGCAGCGTAGAAGCAAGTTCCAACACCGGGGAGCTGTTTTTT
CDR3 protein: CASSVEASSNTGELFF

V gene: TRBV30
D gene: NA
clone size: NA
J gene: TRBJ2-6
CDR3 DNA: TGTGCCTGGAGTGGGGGCTACGGGGCCAACGTCCTGACTTTC
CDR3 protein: CAWSGGYGANVLTF

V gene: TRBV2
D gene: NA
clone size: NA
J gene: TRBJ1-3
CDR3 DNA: TGTGCCAGCAGTGAATCGGGATACTCTGGAAACACCATATATTTT
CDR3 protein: CASSESGYSGNTIYF

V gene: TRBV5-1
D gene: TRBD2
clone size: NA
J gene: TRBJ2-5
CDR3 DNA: TGCGCCAGCAGCAGTTCAGCGGGAGAGGGAGGTGAGACCCAGTACTTC
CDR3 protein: CASSSSAGEGGETQYF

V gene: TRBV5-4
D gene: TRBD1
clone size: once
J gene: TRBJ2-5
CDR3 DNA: TGTGCCAGCAGCTTTGGCAGGGGGTTTAAGGAGACCCAGTACTTC
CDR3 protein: CASSFGRGFKETQYF

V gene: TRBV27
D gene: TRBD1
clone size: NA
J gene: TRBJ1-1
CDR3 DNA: TGTGCCAGCAGTCGACAGGGGCTTTACACTGAAGCTTTCTTT
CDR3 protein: CASSRQGLYTEAFF

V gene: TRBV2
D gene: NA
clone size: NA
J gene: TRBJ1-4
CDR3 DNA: TGTGCCAGCAGTCCACATCACGGAGTTGAAAAACTGTTTTTT
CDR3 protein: CASSPHHGVEKLFF

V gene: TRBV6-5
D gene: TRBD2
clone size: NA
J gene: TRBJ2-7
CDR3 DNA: TGTGCCAGCAGTTGGGGACTAGCGGGATCCTACGAGCAGTACTTC
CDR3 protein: CASSWGLAGSYEQYF

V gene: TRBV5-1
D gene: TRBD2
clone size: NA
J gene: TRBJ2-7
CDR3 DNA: TGCGCCAGCAGCTTGTTAGCGGGGGCGGAATACGAGCAGTACTTC
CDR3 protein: CASSLLAGAEYEQYF

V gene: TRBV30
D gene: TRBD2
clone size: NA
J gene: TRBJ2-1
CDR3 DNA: TGTGCCTCCACTAGCGGGGGGGGCCCCTACAATGAGCAGTTCTTC
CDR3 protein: CASTSGGGPYNEQFF